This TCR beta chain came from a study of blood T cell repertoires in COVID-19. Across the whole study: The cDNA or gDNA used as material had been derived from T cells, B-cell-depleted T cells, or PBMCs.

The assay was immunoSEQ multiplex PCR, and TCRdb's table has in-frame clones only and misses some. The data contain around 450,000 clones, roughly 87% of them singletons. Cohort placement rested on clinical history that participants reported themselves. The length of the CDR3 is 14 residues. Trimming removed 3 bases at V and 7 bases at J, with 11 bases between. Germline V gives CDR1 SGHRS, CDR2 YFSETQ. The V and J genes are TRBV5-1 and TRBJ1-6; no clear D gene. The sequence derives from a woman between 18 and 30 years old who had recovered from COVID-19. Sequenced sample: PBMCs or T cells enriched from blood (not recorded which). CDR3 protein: CASSSEVMNSPLHF. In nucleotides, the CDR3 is TGCGCCAGCAGCTCCGAGGTGATGAATTCACCCCTCCACTTT.